Sequencing of this T cell receptor beta chain was carried out in a study of Graves' ophthalmopathy and Graves' hyperthyroidism. For the study at large: Specimen type is peripheral blood, obtained at initial diagnosis before any treatment. Whole-study findings and limits: Most thyroid clonotypes expanded beyond 0.001 frequency were also found in blood.

CDR3 length: 14 amino acids. V was clipped by 0 bases and J by 6 bases, with 12 bases between them. Using RNA transcripts, the TCR beta CDR3 regions were amplified. Amplification began with first-round RT-PCR using HTBI primers, then second-round multiplex PCR was performed. One entry per CDR3 protein results from TCRdb running MiXCR on the multiplex PCR reads. Seen here are 200,000 to 250,000 distinct CDR3 sequences, 20% to 25% observed once, and the top ten hold around 45%. This clonotype was counted at least ten times. The antigen remains undetermined. Source material: peripheral blood. The TCR was taken from a woman aged 50 to 60 with Graves' ophthalmopathy. J is TRBJ2-7 and V is TRBV12-3 or TRBV12-4; a weak D match, TRBD1 (6 bases). The CDR3 sequence: CASSLAGLGAEQYF. The CDR3 DNA reads as TGTGCCAGCAGTTTAGCGGGGTTGGGGGCCGAGCAGTACTTC.